The T cell receptor (beta chain) under discussion was sequenced for a study of T cell responses to AZD1222 COVID-19 vaccine. The table came from immunoSEQ multiplex PCR; TCRdb's copy has only in-frame clones and leaves some out. Altogether 110,000 or so clones are present, around 89% being singletons, with the ten largest covering approximately 6.5%. The CDR3 loop spans 13 amino acids. Per germline, CDR1 SQVTM and CDR2 ANQGSEA. J lost 9 bases, V lost 0 bases, and 2 bases had no gene match. The analysis combined second doses at about 4 or about 12 weeks. The sample in question was peripheral blood, obtained 28 days after the second AZD1222 dose. This chain links TRBV29-1 with TRBJ1-4; 9 bases are shared with TRBD1. This TCR came from an adult who received the AZD1222 COVID-19 vaccine. CDR3 in DNA: TGCAGCGTTGAAGAGGGACAGGGCAAAAAACTGTTTTTT. Encoded protein: CSVEEGQGKKLFF.